The next 13 T cell receptor beta chains were all read from a single sample in a study of T cell changes during pregnancy in multiple sclerosis. The protocol was immunoSEQ multiplex PCR, while the TCRdb copy is restricted to in-frame clones and leaves out a portion. The repertoire has approximately 70,000 clones, just over 90% of them found once; the top ten carry over 1%. Material: peripheral blood, obtained in the third trimester of pregnancy. These TCRs come from a female donor with multiple sclerosis, enrolled in a pregnancy study.

The chain carries TRBV19 and TRBJ1-1, with a possible D match to TRBD1 (5 bases). Germline V gene sequence: CDR1 LNHDA, CDR2 SQIVND (reference sequence). The V and J ends lost 1 base and 6 bases respectively, with 12 bases between them. The CDR3 is 14 amino acids. This CDR3 reads CASSIGQITSEAFF. Here the CDR3 DNA reads TGTGCCAGTAGTATAGGACAGATCACCTCTGAAGCTTTCTTT.

V is TRBV28 and J is TRBJ2-1; D possibly corresponds to TRBD1 (6 bases). Germline assignment: CDR1 MDHEN and CDR2 SYDVKM. There are 15 residues in the CDR3. V was trimmed by 4 bases and J by 6 bases, leaving 16 bases between them. CDR3 in amino acids: CASSSLDRKSNEQFF. The CDR3 coding sequence is TGTGCCAGCAGTTCTCTGGACAGAAAGAGCAATGAGCAGTTCTTC. Drawing the rest from reference TRBV28 and TRBJ2-1, the complete variable domain is DVKVTQSSRYLVKRTGEKVFLECVQDMDHENMFWYRQDPGLGLRLIYFSYDVKMKEKGDIPEGYSVSREKKERFSLILESASTNQTSMYLCASSSLDRKSNEQFFGPGTRLTVL.

This clone was observed once. This chain links TRBV28 with TRBJ2-3, with D hard to call. This CDR3 contains 14 residues. V lost 6 bases, J lost 2 bases, and 12 bases lay in between. CDR1 and CDR2 from the germline V gene are MDHEN and SYDVKM. DNA for the CDR3: TGTGCCAGCAGGGGCCAGGCCCCCACAGATACGCAGTATTTT. This codes for CASRGQAPTDTQYF.

This CDR3 reads CASSLTASGSVNTGELFF. CDR3 bases: TGTGCCAGCAGCTTAACGGCTAGCGGAAGTGTGAACACCGGGGAGCTGTTTTTT. J is TRBJ2-2 and V is TRBV7-3; TRBD2 matches at 7 bases. CDR1 SGHTA and CDR2 FQGTGA come from the germline V gene. V shed 0 bases and J 1 base; nucleotides not matched to a gene: 8. The CDR3 is made up of 18 amino acids.

The CDR3 spells CASSAGFLQETQYF. CDR3 coding DNA: TGTGCCAGCAGTGCAGGGTTTCTCCAAGAGACCCAGTACTTC. This rearrangement joins TRBV6-1 to TRBJ2-5; possibly TRBD1 for D (5 bases). Germline V lookup: CDR1 MNHNS, CDR2 SASEGT. There are 14 residues in the CDR3. V lost 4 bases, J lost 1 base, and 10 bases lay in between.

The chain is built from TRBV6-1 and TRBJ1-5; D is uncertain. The CDR3 is 15 residues long. Trimming removed 4 bases from V and 5 bases from J, with 15 bases in between. Germline V gives CDR1 MNHNS, CDR2 SASEGT. CDR3 in DNA: TGTGCCAGCAGTGTCCTTACCTTCGGGGATCAGCCCCAGCATTTT. It is translated as CASSVLTFGDQPQHF.

The chain links TRBV7-9 to TRBJ2-7; 13 nucleotides match TRBD2. From germline, CDR1 is SEHNR and CDR2 FQNEAQ (reference sequence). The junction had 12 bases not matched to a gene; V was cut back by 1 base and J by 6 bases. The CDR3 has 18 amino acids. The CDR3 sequence is CASSLGPEHGLAGAEQYF. As DNA, the CDR3 is TGTGCCAGCAGCTTAGGGCCAGAACATGGACTAGCGGGAGCCGAGCAGTACTTC.

The chain combines TRBV30 with TRBJ2-3; TRBD1 agrees at 12 bases. This CDR3 region has 17 residues. Trimming at V came to 0 bases and at J to 2 bases, leaving 6 bases not matched to a gene. Per the germline V gene, CDR1 is GTSNPN and CDR2 is SVGIG (reference sequence). CDR3 sequence: CAWSVLVGQGATDTQYF. CDR3 DNA sequence: TGTGCCTGGAGTGTACTAGTGGGACAGGGGGCCACAGATACGCAGTATTTT.

The chain uses TRBV29-1 and TRBJ1-1, with 7 nucleotides matching TRBD1. CDR3 size: 14 residues. Trimming took 4 bases from V and 5 from J; bases not matched to a gene: 10. CDR1 and CDR2 (germline): SQVTM, ANQGSEA. CDR3: CSVAWTGRFTEAFF. Written as DNA, the CDR3 is TGCAGCGTTGCCTGGACAGGACGTTTTACTGAAGCTTTCTTT.

CDR3 amino acids: CASSSHRGIDGYTF. For the CDR3, the DNA is TGTGCCAGTAGTTCCCACAGGGGAATCGACGGCTACACCTTC. The gene calls are TRBV19 and TRBJ1-2; 7 bases match TRBD1. The CDR3 runs to 14 residues. Germline V lookup: CDR1 LNHDA, CDR2 SQIVND (reference sequence). V dropped 5 bases and J dropped 8; count of bases not matched to a gene: 11.

This chain joins TRBV6-1 and TRBJ1-5; D not resolved. Germline CDR1 reads MNHNS; CDR2 reads SASEGT. The CDR3 totals 17 residues. The V end lost 1 base, the J end lost 3 bases, and 16 bases lay between the germline ends. The CDR3 protein is CASSEGSGRLNNQPQHF. CDR3 sequence (DNA): TGTGCCAGCAGTGAAGGTAGTGGTAGACTTAACAATCAGCCCCAGCATTTT.

The rearrangement joins TRBV5-6 to TRBJ2-7; TRBD1 matches 10 bases. The CDR3 runs 15 residues. V shed 5 bases and J 3 bases; nucleotides not matched to a gene: 8. Germline V gene sequence: CDR1 SGHDT, CDR2 YYEEEE. Here the CDR3 reads CASREGTGAGYEQYF. The CDR3 DNA follows: TGTGCCAGCAGGGAAGGGACAGGGGCCGGCTACGAGCAGTACTTC.

This chain links TRBV7-2 with TRBJ2-7, with D perhaps TRBD2 (6 bases). Trimming left V 7 bases short and J 1 base short, with 17 bases between. Germline CDR1 reads SGHTA; CDR2 reads FQGNSA. CDR3 length: 15 amino acids. In DNA, the CDR3 is TGTGCCAGCAACCTCGAACACAGCGGGTCCTACGAGCAGTACTTC. It yields the protein CASNLEHSGSYEQYF.